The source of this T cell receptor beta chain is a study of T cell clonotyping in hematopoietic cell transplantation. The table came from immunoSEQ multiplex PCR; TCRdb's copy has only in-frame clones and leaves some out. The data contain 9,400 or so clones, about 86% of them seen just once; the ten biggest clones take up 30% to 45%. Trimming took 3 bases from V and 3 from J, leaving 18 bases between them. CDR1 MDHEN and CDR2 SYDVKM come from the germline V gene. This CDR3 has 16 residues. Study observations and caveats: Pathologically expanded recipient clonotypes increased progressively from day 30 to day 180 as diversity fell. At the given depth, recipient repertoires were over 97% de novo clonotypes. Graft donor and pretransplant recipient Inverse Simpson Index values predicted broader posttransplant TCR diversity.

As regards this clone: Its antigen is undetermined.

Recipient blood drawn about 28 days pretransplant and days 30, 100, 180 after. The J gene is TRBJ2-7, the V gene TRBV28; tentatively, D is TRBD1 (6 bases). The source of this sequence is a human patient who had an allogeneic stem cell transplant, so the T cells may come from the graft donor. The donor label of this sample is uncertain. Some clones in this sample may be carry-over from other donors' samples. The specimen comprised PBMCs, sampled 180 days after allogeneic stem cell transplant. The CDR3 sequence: CASSFRQGSPDYEQYF. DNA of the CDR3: TGTGCCAGCAGTTTCCGGCAGGGGAGCCCGGACTACGAGCAGTACTTC.